These 24 T cell receptor beta chains share one sample of origin, sequenced in a study of control samples from healthy donors and cancer patients. Repertoires were generated with immunoSEQ multiplex PCR, while TCRdb's copy carries only in-frame clones and drops some. Here the sample spans tens of thousands of clones, about nine tenths being singletons. Sequenced sample: PBMCs. These receptors were taken from a man aged 50-60 years with head and neck cancer.

The chain uses TRBV6-1 and TRBJ1-5; D gene uncertain. There are 13 residues in the CDR3. The V end was cut by 2 bases, the J end by 6 bases, with 8 bases between. Germline V gene sequence: CDR1 MNHNS, CDR2 SASEGT. CDR3 loop: CASSELGGQPQHF. CDR3 coding DNA: TGTGCCAGCAGTGAATTAGGTGGTCAGCCCCAGCATTTT.

J is TRBJ2-7 and V is TRBV21-1. TRBV21-1 constitutes a pseudogene. The CDR3 is 11 residues long. CDR3 in DNA: TGTGCCAGCAGAACCCAAGACGAGCAGTACTTC. Translation gives CASRTQDEQYF.

The gene calls are TRBV3-1 (or the pseudogene TRBV3-2) and TRBJ1-1; perhaps TRBD1 as D (6 bases). V was trimmed by 1 base and J by 1 base, leaving 7 bases between them. The CDR3 has 14 amino acids. The V gene's germline CDR1 is LGHDT and CDR2 YNNKEL (reference sequence). Here the CDR3 reads CASSQVRGNTEAFF. In nucleotides, the CDR3 is TGTGCCAGCAGCCAAGTCAGGGGGAACACTGAAGCTTTCTTT.

V gene TRBV20-1 combines with J gene TRBJ2-7; maybe TRBD1 (5 bases). The CDR3 loop spans 13 amino acids. Trimming left V 3 bases short and J 6 bases short, with 15 bases between. The germline gives CDR1 DFQATT, CDR2 SNEGSKA (reference sequence). CDR3 nucleotide sequence: TGCAGTGCTAGTGGCGGCAGGGTGGGCGAGCAGTACTTC. Encoded protein: CSASGGRVGEQYF.

The V call is TRBV10-1, the J call TRBJ2-7; 7 nucleotides agree with TRBD2. The CDR3 has 16 residues. Germline V gene lookup returns CDR1 WNHNN and CDR2 SYGVQD (reference sequence). With 0 bases clipped from V and 3 bases from J, the junction kept 8 bases outside the gene matches. The CDR3 reads CASSESGSGMGYEQYF. Written as DNA, the CDR3 is TGCGCCAGCAGTGAGTCTGGAAGCGGGATGGGCTACGAGCAGTACTTC.

The V and J genes are TRBV6-5 and TRBJ1-1, with D possibly TRBD1 on 6 matching bases. Trimming left V 6 bases short and J 10 bases short, with 21 bases between. The CDR3 is 14 residues long. CDR1 is MNHEY, CDR2 SVGAGI, per germline. The CDR3 loop reads CASRTTGTDMGAFF. Written as DNA, the CDR3 is TGTGCCAGCAGGACAACAGGGACGGACATGGGAGCTTTCTTT.

The chain links TRBV29-1 to TRBJ2-3, with 7 nucleotides matching TRBD2. There are 15 residues in the CDR3. The ends lost 3 bases at V and 6 bases at J; junction bases unmatched: 12. Per germline, CDR1 SQVTM and CDR2 ANQGSEA. The CDR3 DNA reads as TGCAGCGTTGAGGCGCGGCGGGAGCACCGGGATACGCAGTATTTT. This encodes CSVEARREHRDTQYF.

This clone was counted once. The genes are TRBV5-1 and TRBJ2-7; D tentatively fits TRBD1 or TRBD2 (5 bases each). Germline V gives CDR1 SGHRS, CDR2 YFSETQ. This CDR3 region has 15 residues. Trimming took off 1 base at V and 2 bases at J, with 13 bases between the two ends. CDR3 sequence reads: CASSLSGSGPYEQYF. CDR3 nucleotide sequence: TGCGCCAGCAGCTTGTCAGGGAGTGGGCCCTACGAGCAGTACTTC.

A word on this clone: The junction shows a germline mismatch at one end, possibly a read error. CDR3 in amino acids: CASGKLAGGADAQYF. CDR3 sequence (DNA): TGTGCTAGTGGAAAACTAGCGGGAGGGGCAGATGCGCAGTATTTT. J is TRBJ2-3 and V is TRBV12-5; TRBD2 matches 13 bases. CDR3 length: 15 residues. Germline CDR1 and CDR2: LGHNT and FRNRAP.

The DNA of the CDR3 is TGCGCCAGCAGTTCCAGATCTACCCAGCACTCACCCCTCCACTTT. It codes for CASSSRSTQHSPLHF. The rearrangement links TRBV5-1 to TRBJ1-6; no clear D gene. The CDR3 contains 15 residues. Germline V gene data show CDR1 as SGHRS and CDR2 as YFSETQ. V gave up 5 bases and J gave up 10 bases, with 19 bases separating them.

V and J are TRBV28 and TRBJ1-1; D not resolved. V was shortened by 6 bases and J by 8 bases, with 13 bases between the two germline ends. Germline V CDR1 and CDR2: MDHEN, SYDVKM. This CDR3 spans 12 amino acids. The CDR3 bases are TGTGCCAGCAGGGGCCGGGTGGGGGAAGCTTTCTTT. Its protein product is CASRGRVGEAFF. Supplemented by reference TRBV28 and TRBJ1-1, the full variable domain reads DVKVTQSSRYLVKRTGEKVFLECVQDMDHENMFWYRQDPGLGLRLIYFSYDVKMKEKGDIPEGYSVSREKKERFSLILESASTNQTSMYLCASRGRVGEAFFGQGTRLTVV.

The genes are TRBV25-1 and TRBJ2-7; TRBD1 matches at 10 bases. V was pared by 4 bases and J by 1 base, with 7 bases of the junction left unmatched. Germline assignment: CDR1 MGHDK and CDR2 SYGVNS. CDR3 length: 16 amino acids. CDR3: CASSVRTGGKSYEQYF. DNA of the CDR3: TGTGCCAGCAGTGTGCGGACAGGGGGTAAATCCTACGAGCAGTACTTC.

This clone has just one count. This chain links TRBV4-1 with TRBJ2-7; 8 bases line up with TRBD2. The CDR3 contains 15 residues. Per germline, CDR1 MGHRA and CDR2 YSYEKL. V gave up 1 base and J gave up 4 bases; unmatched junction bases: 6. CDR3 amino acids: CASSQGGGLDYEQYF. The DNA of the CDR3 is TGCGCCAGCAGCCAAGGTGGGGGACTAGATTACGAGCAGTACTTC.

The rearrangement uses TRBV5-1 and TRBJ1-1; unclear D gene. V gave up 0 bases and J gave up 1 base, with 7 bases separating them. The V gene's germline CDR1 is SGHRS and CDR2 YFSETQ. The CDR3 has 14 residues. CDR3 sequence (DNA): TGCGCCAGCAGCTTGGTATACGGGAACACTGAAGCTTTCTTT. This gives the protein CASSLVYGNTEAFF.

The rearrangement uses TRBV7-3 and TRBJ2-1; tentative D call: TRBD2 (5 bases). Germline values: CDR1 SGHTA, CDR2 FQGTGA. V was shortened by 4 bases and J by 4 bases, with 11 bases between the two germline ends. This CDR3 has 14 residues. The CDR3 bases are TGTGCCAGCAGCTCGGGGAGAGTTTACAATGAGCAGTTCTTC. It codes for CASSSGRVYNEQFF.

Here the CDR3 reads CASLGQGLPGANVLTF. The CDR3 nucleotides read TGTGCCAGCTTGGGACAGGGTCTCCCTGGGGCCAACGTCCTGACTTTC. The chain joins TRBV2 to TRBJ2-6; 9 bases agree with TRBD1. CDR1 and CDR2 (germline): SNHLY, FYNNEI. The CDR3 is 16 residues long. V was pared by 8 bases and J by 2 bases, with 7 bases of the junction left unmatched.

This chain connects TRBV18 to TRBJ2-7, with D possibly being TRBD1 (5 bases). CDR3 length: 15 residues. Germline CDR1 is KGHSH and CDR2 is LQKENI. The V end lost 2 bases, the J end lost 5 bases, and 16 bases lay between the germline ends. CDR3 nucleotides: TGTGCCAGCTCACCAACCAGACAGAGCCTGGACGAGCAGTACTTC. Residues: CASSPTRQSLDEQYF.

This clone appeared once. This rearrangement joins TRBV27 to TRBJ1-3, with unresolved D. Germline CDR1 MNHEY, CDR2 SMNVEV (reference sequence). CDR3 length: 13 amino acids. The V and J ends lost 6 bases and 0 bases respectively, with 6 bases between them. The CDR3 DNA reads TGTGCCAGCAGCCTCCTCTCTGGAAACACCATATATTTT. It codes for CASSLLSGNTIYF.

The chain combines TRBV6-5 with TRBJ2-2; no firm D call. The CDR3 has 14 residues. V shed 7 bases and J shed 9 bases, with 18 bases lying between them. Per the germline V gene, CDR1 is MNHEY and CDR2 is SVGAGI. In DNA, the CDR3 is TGTGCCAGCACCTTACCGAACTCTTACCGGGAGCTGTTTTTT. Translated, it gives CASTLPNSYRELFF.

V usage is TRBV6-1 and J usage is TRBJ2-2; tentatively, D is TRBD1 (6 bases). Germline assignment: CDR1 MNHNS and CDR2 SASEGT. V lost 3 bases and J 4 bases, leaving 15 bases between the germline ends. The CDR3 sequence is 16 residues long. CDR3 amino acids: CASSDPGEWSTGELFF. In nucleotides, the CDR3 is TGTGCCAGCAGTGACCCAGGGGAGTGGTCCACCGGGGAGCTGTTTTTT.

The J gene is TRBJ1-3, the V gene TRBV7-8, with D hard to call. V lost 2 bases, J lost 4 bases, and 18 bases lay in between. Germline V lookup: CDR1 SGHVS, CDR2 FQNEAQ. The length of the CDR3 is 17 residues. The CDR3 is CASSLRQTRGSGNTIYF. The CDR3 nucleotides are TGTGCCAGCAGCTTAAGGCAGACTAGAGGTTCAGGAAACACCATATATTTT.

The V gene is TRBV6-1, the J gene TRBJ2-1; D ambiguous. Per the germline V gene, CDR1 is MNHNS and CDR2 is SASEGT. The length of the CDR3 is 15 residues. V was clipped by 1 base and J by 1 base, with 8 bases between them. CDR3 protein: CASSEGAGSYNEQFF. The CDR3 coding sequence is TGTGCCAGCAGTGAAGGGGCTGGTTCCTACAATGAGCAGTTCTTC.

The chain links TRBV9 to TRBJ2-7, with D possibly TRBD1 on 7 matching bases. Germline V CDR1 and CDR2: SGDLS, YYNGEE. The CDR3 runs to 16 residues. With 0 bases removed from V and 4 bases from J, the gap between germline ends came to 17 bases. CDR3 region: CASSVAGDREVYEQYF. CDR3 DNA sequence: TGTGCCAGCAGCGTAGCCGGTGACAGGGAGGTATACGAGCAGTACTTC.

This clone was seen just once. The chain is built from TRBV19 and TRBJ2-1, with D maybe TRBD1 (6 bases). Trimming removed 3 bases at V and 14 bases at J, with 11 bases between. From germline, CDR1 is LNHDA and CDR2 SQIVND (reference sequence). There are 11 residues in the CDR3. Here the CDR3 DNA reads TGTGCCAGTAGTATTTGGGGGCTGGAGTTCTTC. Residues: CASSIWGLEFF.